Below are 28 T cell receptor beta chains sequenced from a single sample in a study of T cell repertoires in cytomegalovirus infection. TCRdb processed the reads anew with MiXCR; each CDR3 protein has one entry. The profile shows about 680,000 distinct CDR3 sequences, 20% to 25% of them singletons. Material for sequencing was CD8+ T cells from PBMCs. Receptor source: a human donor in good health (CMV status not recorded). Some clones in this sample may be carry-over from other donors' samples.

Many counts were recorded for this clonotype. V gene TRBV28 combines with J gene TRBJ2-3; D might be TRBD1 (5 bases). The V gene lost 2 bases and the J gene lost 3 bases, with 9 bases spanning the gap. The germline V gene has CDR1 MDHEN and CDR2 SYDVKM. CDR3 length: 14 residues. The CDR3 reads CASSLDSGTDTQYF. In DNA, the CDR3 is TGTGCCAGCAGTTTAGACAGTGGTACAGATACGCAGTATTTT.

The sample holds a few counts of this clonotype. V is TRBV7-9 and J is TRBJ2-4; a possible D gene is TRBD1 (6 bases). In germline, CDR1 is SEHNR, CDR2 FQNEAQ (reference sequence). This CDR3 contains 13 residues. Trimming stripped 5 bases from V and 8 bases from J, with 13 bases between. The DNA of the CDR3 is TGTGCCAGCAGCCCTCCAGGGGAATACATTCAGTACTTC. Residues: CASSPPGEYIQYF.

CDR3 sequence (DNA): TGTGCCAGCAGGGGTAACACCGGACAGAACTATGGCTACACCTTC. Translation: CASRGNTGQNYGYTF. This chain uses TRBV28 with TRBJ1-2, with a weak D call TRBD1 (6 bases). CDR3 length: 15 residues. V was pared by 6 bases and J by 2 bases, with 16 bases between. Germline CDR1 MDHEN, CDR2 SYDVKM.

This clonotype was seen at least ten times. The chain links TRBV7-8 to TRBJ2-1, with a tentative D call TRBD2 (6 bases). Trimming took off 0 bases at V and 10 bases at J, with 16 bases between the two ends. This CDR3 has 15 residues. Germline CDR1 and CDR2: SGHVS and FQNEAQ. CDR3: CASSLAGTLTREQFF. The CDR3 DNA sequence: TGTGCCAGCAGCTTAGCCGGGACTCTTACAAGGGAGCAGTTCTTC.

This clonotype was found many times. CDR3 in amino acids: CASSRQGMGNTGELFF. The CDR3 region has the DNA TGTGCCAGCAGCCGTCAGGGGATGGGGAACACCGGGGAGCTGTTTTTT. The V gene is TRBV7-9, the J gene TRBJ2-2, with D maybe TRBD1 (6 bases). The CDR3 sequence is 16 residues long. Germline V gives CDR1 SEHNR, CDR2 FQNEAQ (reference sequence). Trimming stripped 5 bases from V and 1 base from J, with 14 bases between.

This chain connects TRBV7-9 to TRBJ2-4; D gene uncertain. Germline V gives CDR1 SEHNR, CDR2 FQNEAQ (reference sequence). Trimming shortened V by 2 bases and J by 5 bases, and 16 bases separated the two germline ends. The CDR3 is 16 amino acids. This chain's CDR3 is CASSLRERDLENIQYF. The DNA of the CDR3 is TGTGCCAGCAGCTTACGAGAACGCGACCTGGAAAACATTCAGTACTTC.

J is TRBJ1-2 and V is TRBV19, with 8 bases aligning to TRBD1. Trimming removed 6 bases from V and 9 bases from J; junction bases left unmatched: 18. Germline values: CDR1 LNHDA, CDR2 SQIVND (reference sequence). The CDR3 has 16 residues. The CDR3 nucleotides read TGTGCCAGTAGAAGAAATGACAGGGGCCCACGGGCTAGCTACACCTTC. Translation: CASRRNDRGPRASYTF.

This clonotype was counted a single time. The chain employs TRBV10-3 and TRBJ1-5, with D possibly TRBD1 on 5 matching bases. Germline values: CDR1 ENHRY, CDR2 SYGVKD. V lost 3 bases and J lost 3, with 9 bases in between. The length of the CDR3 is 14 residues. This CDR3 is CAISDSGYNQPQHF. The CDR3 region has the DNA TGTGCCATCAGTGACTCAGGGTACAATCAGCCCCAGCATTTT.

The V call is TRBV6-2 or TRBV6-3, the J call TRBJ2-7, with 8 bases identical to TRBD1. The germline CDR1 and CDR2 sequences are MNHEY and SVGEGT. There are 18 residues in the CDR3. With V trimmed by 6 bases and J by 4 bases, 20 bases remained unmatched. The CDR3 region has the DNA TGTGCCAGCAGCCCATCCCCCGGGACAGGAGCCAGGCGATACGAGCAGTACGTC. Translating it yields CASSPSPGTGARRYEQYV.

This clonotype was counted at least ten times. V and J are TRBV7-2 and TRBJ1-1, with D hard to call. CDR1 SGHTA and CDR2 FQGNSA come from the germline V gene. V was shortened by 3 bases and J by 4 bases, with 6 bases between the two germline ends. The CDR3 spans 12 residues. CDR3 DNA: TGTGCCAGCAGCTTTATTATCACTGAAGCTTTCTTT. Translating it yields CASSFIITEAFF.

This clonotype was counted ten times or more. The rearrangement links TRBV7-9 to TRBJ2-1, with 7 bases matching TRBD1. The CDR3 is 15 amino acids. The trim removed 5 bases at V and 4 bases at J, leaving 8 bases unmatched. Germline V gene data show CDR1 as SEHNR and CDR2 as FQNEAQ (reference sequence). DNA of the CDR3: TGTGCCAGCAGCCCGACAGGGCCCCTGTACAATGAGCAGTTCTTC. It is translated as CASSPTGPLYNEQFF.

This clonotype has at least ten counts. The chain has TRBV11-2 and TRBJ2-1; a possible D gene is TRBD2 (6 bases). The V end was cut by 4 bases, the J end by 4 bases, with 17 bases between. CDR1 is SGHAT and CDR2 is FQNNGV in the germline V gene. The length of the CDR3 is 16 residues. The CDR3 sequence is CASSSRPSEGYNEQFF. The DNA for the CDR3 is TGTGCCAGCAGCTCTAGGCCTAGCGAGGGGTACAATGAGCAGTTCTTC.

This clonotype has only a few counts. V gene TRBV25-1 combines with J gene TRBJ1-2; the match to TRBD1 covers 8 bases. V shed 3 bases and J 4 bases; nucleotides not matched to a gene: 7. CDR1 MGHDK and CDR2 SYGVNS come from the germline V gene. The CDR3 contains 15 residues. Here the CDR3 DNA reads TGTGCCAGCAGTGACCTGGACAGGGTGGGCTATGGCTACACCTTC. As protein: CASSDLDRVGYGYTF.

This clonotype was detected many times. The chain combines TRBV28 with TRBJ1-1; TRBD1 matches 9 bases. V trimming: 4 bases; J trimming: 4 bases; junction bases outside the gene matches: 16. The CDR3 is made up of 18 amino acids. Germline V gene sequence: CDR1 MDHEN, CDR2 SYDVKM. The CDR3 loop reads CASSWETGGPSVGTEAFF. The CDR3 DNA is TGTGCCAGCAGTTGGGAAACAGGGGGCCCAAGCGTGGGCACTGAAGCTTTCTTT.

The sample holds many counts of this clonotype. The chain carries TRBV7-2 and TRBJ2-5, with D possibly TRBD1 on 6 matching bases. Trimming removed 5 bases from V and 4 bases from J, with 17 bases in between. The CDR3 is 15 residues long. Germline loops: CDR1 SGHTA, CDR2 FQGNSA. The CDR3 bases are TGTGCCAGCAGCCTTACGCCAGGGGAAGGAGAGACCCAGTACTTC. Translation gives CASSLTPGEGETQYF.

V and J are TRBV29-1 and TRBJ2-3; D might be TRBD2 (6 bases). Trimming removed 6 bases at V and 3 bases at J, with 16 bases between. The V gene's germline CDR1 is SQVTM and CDR2 ANQGSEA. There are 14 residues in the CDR3. The CDR3 region has the DNA TGCAGCGTACCCGGGACTCGGATTACAGATACGCAGTATTTT. It translates to CSVPGTRITDTQYF.

This clonotype was seen at least ten times. The chain recombines TRBV12-3 or TRBV12-4 with TRBJ1-2; D ambiguous. Trimming removed 6 bases from V and 0 bases from J, with 14 bases in between. The CDR3 covers 15 residues. CDR3 loop: CASSPGRPANYGYTF. The CDR3 DNA reads as TGTGCCAGCAGCCCCGGGAGACCAGCTAACTATGGCTACACCTTC.

This clonotype was counted at least ten times. The rearrangement links TRBV7-9 to TRBJ1-1; D call uncertain. The germline CDR1 and CDR2 sequences are SEHNR and FQNEAQ (reference sequence). The CDR3 contains 14 residues. This CDR3 is CAARSGGRNTEAFF. DNA of the CDR3: TGTGCTGCGAGGAGCGGCGGAAGGAACACTGAAGCTTTCTTT.

This clonotype was counted a few times. The CDR3 nucleotides are TGTGCCAGCAGTTTAGTACAGGGGGCCTCCGGAGATACGCAGTATTTT. Amino acids: CASSLVQGASGDTQYF. The V call is TRBV27, the J call TRBJ2-3; 9 bases are a match to TRBD1. This CDR3 comprises 16 residues. After removal of 2 bases from V and 5 bases from J, the junction contained 8 bases not matched to a gene. Per germline, CDR1 MNHEY and CDR2 SMNVEV (reference sequence).

This clonotype was picked up a small number of times. The chain links TRBV5-6 to TRBJ2-1; D is uncertain. There are 12 residues in the CDR3. Germline values: CDR1 SGHDT, CDR2 YYEEEE. V gave up 0 bases and J gave up 10 bases, with 8 bases separating them. CDR3 nucleotides: TGTGCCAGCAGCTTGGTCTATTCGGAGCAGTTCTTC. Amino acids: CASSLVYSEQFF.

V usage is TRBV28 and J usage is TRBJ2-5, with D perhaps TRBD2 (7 bases). Germline V CDR1 and CDR2: MDHEN, SYDVKM. The CDR3 runs 16 residues. V was pared by 2 bases and J by 0 bases, with 13 bases between. CDR3 DNA: TGTGCCAGCAGTTTAATGGGGGGGGCCTACCAAGAGACCCAGTACTTC. Encoded protein: CASSLMGGAYQETQYF.

The gene calls are TRBV12-3 or TRBV12-4 and TRBJ2-4; D perhaps matches TRBD1 (5 bases). V lost 4 bases to trimming and J lost 8 bases, with 9 bases between them. This CDR3 spans 12 amino acids. Here the CDR3 reads CASSSGFYIQYF. CDR3 DNA: TGTGCCAGCAGTTCAGGGTTTTACATTCAGTACTTC.

A note on this clonotype: Mismatch with germline at one junction end may stem from a read error. CDR3 residues: CANSFGTGELFF. CDR3 bases: TGTGCCAACAGCTTCGGGACCGGGGAGCTGTTTTTT. The rearrangement uses TRBV11-2 and TRBJ2-2, with no clear D. This CDR3 is built from 12 residues. The V gene's germline CDR1 is SGHAT and CDR2 FQNNGV.

This clonotype was detected many times. The chain has TRBV7-9 and TRBJ2-5; possibly TRBD1 for D (5 bases). V lost 6 bases and J lost 4, with 9 bases in between. CDR1 and CDR2 from the germline V gene are SEHNR and FQNEAQ (reference sequence). The CDR3 consists of 12 residues. CDR3 region: CASSDDRETQYF. The CDR3 DNA is TGTGCCAGCAGTGACGACAGAGAGACCCAGTACTTC.

As for this clonotype: Without the conserved terminal phenylalanine or tryptophan, this CDR3 likely stems from a read error. This chain joins TRBV28 and TRBJ1-4; 8 nucleotides agree with TRBD1. Germline CDR1 and CDR2: MDHEN and SYDVKM. This CDR3 contains 15 residues. Germline trimming cut 7 bases from V and 0 bases from J; bases unmatched to any gene: 4. CDR3 in amino acids: CASTLQGATNEKLFS. The CDR3, as DNA: TGTGCCAGCACCCTACAGGGGGCAACTAATGAAAAACTGTTTTCT.

The J gene is TRBJ2-7, the V gene TRBV7-9; TRBD1 aligns across 7 bases. The germline V gene encodes CDR1 SEHNR and CDR2 FQNEAQ (reference sequence). CDR3 size: 13 residues. V shed 8 bases, J shed 3 bases, and the junction held 7 bases outside the gene matches. The CDR3 sequence: CASGPQGSYEQYF. CDR3 nucleotide sequence: TGTGCCAGCGGACCACAGGGGAGCTACGAGCAGTACTTC.

This clonotype was counted a few times. The chain has TRBV27 and TRBJ1-1; a possible D gene is TRBD1 (5 bases). Looked up from germline, CDR1 is MNHEY and CDR2 is SMNVEV (reference sequence). V was shortened by 4 bases and J by 5 bases, with 11 bases between the two germline ends. This CDR3 comprises 13 residues. This CDR3 reads CASSSGTATEAFF. CDR3 sequence (DNA): TGTGCCAGCAGTTCCGGGACGGCTACTGAAGCTTTCTTT.

The chain joins TRBV28 to TRBJ1-2; no firm D call. Trimming stripped 3 bases from V and 0 bases from J, with 11 bases between. The germline V gene encodes CDR1 MDHEN and CDR2 SYDVKM. CDR3 length: 15 residues. CDR3 sequence reads: CASSLKGKANYGYTF. In nucleotides, the CDR3 is TGTGCCAGCAGTTTGAAGGGAAAAGCTAACTATGGCTACACCTTC.